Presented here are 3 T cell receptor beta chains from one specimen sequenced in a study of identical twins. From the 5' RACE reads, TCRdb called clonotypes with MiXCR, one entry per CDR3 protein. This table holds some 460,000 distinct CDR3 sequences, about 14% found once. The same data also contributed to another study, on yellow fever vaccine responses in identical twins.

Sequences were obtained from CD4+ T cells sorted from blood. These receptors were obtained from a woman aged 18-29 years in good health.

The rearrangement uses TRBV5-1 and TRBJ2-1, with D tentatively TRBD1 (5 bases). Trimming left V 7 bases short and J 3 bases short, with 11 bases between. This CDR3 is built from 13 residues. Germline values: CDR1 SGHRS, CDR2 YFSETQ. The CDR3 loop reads CASRAGIYNEQFF. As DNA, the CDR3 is TGCGCCAGCCGGGCAGGGATCTACAATGAGCAGTTCTTC.

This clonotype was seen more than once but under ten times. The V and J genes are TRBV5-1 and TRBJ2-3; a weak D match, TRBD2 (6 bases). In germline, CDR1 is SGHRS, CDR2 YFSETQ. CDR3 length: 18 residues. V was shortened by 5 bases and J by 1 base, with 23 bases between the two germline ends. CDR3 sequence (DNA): TGCGCCAGCAGTTCGACGGGAGTGAGTGGGTATGGCACAGATACGCAGTATTTT. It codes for CASSSTGVSGYGTDTQYF.

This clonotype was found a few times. The CDR3: CSASMGQGFYEQYF. In DNA form, the CDR3 reads TGCAGTGCTAGCATGGGACAGGGGTTCTACGAGCAGTACTTC. This chain connects TRBV20-1 to TRBJ2-7; 10 bases are shared with TRBD1. V was clipped by 3 bases and J by 3 bases; unmatched bases: 5. Germline CDR1 reads DFQATT; CDR2 reads SNEGSKA (reference sequence). The CDR3 has 14 residues.